The sequence of this TCR beta chain was determined in a study of technical replicates of blood from a few donors (dated by TCRdb to the late 2010s). The library was built by means of the immunoSEQ multiplex PCR assay. TCRdb stores this immuneACCESS table with in-frame sequences only. Part of the clones is absent; in the studies checked, under half of the shortfall reflects unresolved V genes, and no reason is known for the rest. Present in this sample are 64,000 or so clones, roughly 97% of which were seen just once. Roughly 0.2% of the sample belongs to the ten largest clones. The CDR3, cysteine through phenylalanine, is 15 amino acids long. Only CDR3 DNA remains: 45 bases, in frame from the first base. CDR1 and CDR2 were assigned from the germline V gene (reference sequence) as SSHAT and FNYEAQ. Worth noting for this clone: Its binding antigen is unknown. One end of the junction is discordant with germline, which a read error may explain.

The clonotype originates from a human donor in good health. The chain joins TRBV7-7 to TRBJ1-5, with 8 middle bases fitting TRBD1. The specimen was T cells isolated from PBMCs. DNA sequence: TGTGCTAGCAGCCCCGGACAGGGCAGAAATCAGCCCCAGCATTTT. It encodes CASSPGQGRNQPQHF.